The clone carrying this TCR beta chain was found a few times. Antigen unknown. Sequencing used immunoSEQ multiplex PCR; TCRdb keeps in-frame clones, though not all of them. The data contain 9,000 to 10,000 clones, over 65% of them singletons. Time point defined: after neoadjuvant nivolumab, at surgical resection. Stage II-IVA oral cavity squamous cell carcinoma was new and untreated by systemic or radiation therapy. The record originates from a study of neoadjuvant anti-PD-1 for oral cavity cancer. As for the study in general: Around day 43, patients without progression received a fourth nivolumab dose before surgery. Overall study results and limits: With three patients per group, TCR findings need larger cohorts.

V was clipped by 11 bases and J by 3 bases, with 14 bases between them. Germline lookup yields CDR1 SEHNR and CDR2 FQNEAQ (reference sequence). The CDR3 extends over 12 amino acids. The chain has TRBV7-9 and TRBJ2-7; no reliable D call. The sample consisted of PBMCs, taken after nivolumab (anti-PD-1) treatment. The clonotype originates from a person aged 35-79 years with oral cavity squamous cell carcinoma. Here the CDR3 DNA reads TGTGCCGGAACGGACCTAGACTACGAGCAGTACTTC. Protein sequence: CAGTDLDYEQYF. The variable domain in full, completed from reference TRBV7-9 and TRBJ2-7, reads DTGVSQNPRHKITKRGQNVTFRCDPISEHNRLYWYRQTLGQGPEFLTYFQNEAQLEKSRLLSDRFSAERPKGSFSTLEIQRTEQGDSAMYLCAGTDLDYEQYFGPGTRLTVT.